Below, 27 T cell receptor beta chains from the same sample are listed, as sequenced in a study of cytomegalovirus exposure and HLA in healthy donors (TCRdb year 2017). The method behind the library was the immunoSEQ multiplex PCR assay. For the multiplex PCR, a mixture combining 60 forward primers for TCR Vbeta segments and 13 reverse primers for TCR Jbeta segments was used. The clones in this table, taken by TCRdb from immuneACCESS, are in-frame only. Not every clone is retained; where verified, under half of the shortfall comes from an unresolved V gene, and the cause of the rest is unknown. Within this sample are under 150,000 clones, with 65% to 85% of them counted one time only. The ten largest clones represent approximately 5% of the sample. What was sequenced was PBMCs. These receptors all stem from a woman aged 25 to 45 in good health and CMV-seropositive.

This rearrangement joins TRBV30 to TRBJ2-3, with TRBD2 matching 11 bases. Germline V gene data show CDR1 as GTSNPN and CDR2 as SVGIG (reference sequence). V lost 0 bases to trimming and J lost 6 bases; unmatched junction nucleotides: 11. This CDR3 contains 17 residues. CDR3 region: CAWSVLLVAGGPDTQYF. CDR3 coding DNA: TGTGCCTGGAGTGTATTGCTAGTAGCGGGGGGGCCGGATACGCAGTATTTT.

The CDR3 loop is CASSSRDLAGASYNEQFF. In nucleotides, the CDR3 is TGTGCCAGCAGCTCCCGTGATCTAGCGGGAGCCAGCTACAATGAGCAGTTCTTC. V is TRBV7-2 and J is TRBJ2-1; 10 bases are shared with TRBD2. This CDR3 region has 18 residues. Per the germline V gene, CDR1 is SGHTA and CDR2 is FQGNSA. V shed 4 bases and J 3 bases; nucleotides not matched to a gene: 12. Supplemented by reference TRBV7-2 and TRBJ2-1, the full variable domain reads GAGVSQSPSNKVTEKGKDVELRCDPISGHTALYWYRQSLGQGLEFLIYFQGNSAPDKSGLPSDRFSAERTGGSVSTLTIQRTQQEDSAVYLCASSSRDLAGASYNEQFFGPGTRLTVL.

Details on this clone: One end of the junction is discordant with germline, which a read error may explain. CDR3 loop: CASSLGQVRHF. The CDR3 region has the DNA TGTGCCAGCAGCCTGGGACAGGTTCGGCACTTC. The rearrangement links TRBV14 to TRBJ2-7; 8 bases are a match to TRBD1. CDR3 size: 11 residues. Germline CDR1 SGHDN, CDR2 FVKESK. The variable domain in full, with the rest retrieved from reference TRBV14 and TRBJ2-7, is EAGVTQFPSHSVIEKGQTVTLRCDPISGHDNLYWYRRVMGKEIKFLLHFVKESKQDESGMPNNRFLAERTGGTYSTLKVQPAELEDSGVYFCASSLGQVRHFGPGTRLTVT.

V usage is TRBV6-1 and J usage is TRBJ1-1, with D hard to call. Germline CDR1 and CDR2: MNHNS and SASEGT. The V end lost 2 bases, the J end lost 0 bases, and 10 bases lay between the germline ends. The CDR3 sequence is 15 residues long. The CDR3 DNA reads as TGTGCCAGCAGTGAAAGAAGAGATGTGAACACTGAAGCTTTCTTT. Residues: CASSERRDVNTEAFF.

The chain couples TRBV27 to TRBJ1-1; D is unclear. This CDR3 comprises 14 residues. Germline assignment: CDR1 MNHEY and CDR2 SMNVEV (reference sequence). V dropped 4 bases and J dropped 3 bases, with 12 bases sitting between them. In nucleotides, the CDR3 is TGTGCCAGCAGTTCGACGGGGTGGGACACTGAAGCTTTCTTT. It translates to CASSSTGWDTEAFF.

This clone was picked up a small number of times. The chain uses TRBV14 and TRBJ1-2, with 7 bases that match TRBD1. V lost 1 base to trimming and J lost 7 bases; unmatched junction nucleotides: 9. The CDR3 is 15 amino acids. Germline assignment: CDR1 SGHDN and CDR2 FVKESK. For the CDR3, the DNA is TGTGCCAGCAGCCAAGCTTTCGGGACAGAAGGTGGCTACACCTTC. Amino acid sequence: CASSQAFGTEGGYTF.

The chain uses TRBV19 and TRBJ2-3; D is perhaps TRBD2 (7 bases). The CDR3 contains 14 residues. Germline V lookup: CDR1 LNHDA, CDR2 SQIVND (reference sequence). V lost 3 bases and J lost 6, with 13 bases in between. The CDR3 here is CASSIGGRRDTQYF. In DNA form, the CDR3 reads TGTGCCAGTAGTATCGGGGGGCGGAGGGATACGCAGTATTTT.

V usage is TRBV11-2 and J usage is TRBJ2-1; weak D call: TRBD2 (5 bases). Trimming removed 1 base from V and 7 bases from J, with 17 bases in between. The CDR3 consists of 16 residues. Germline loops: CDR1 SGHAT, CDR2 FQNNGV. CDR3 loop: CASSLVGEGSRNEQFF. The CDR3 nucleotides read TGTGCCAGCAGCTTAGTTGGAGAGGGCAGCCGAAATGAGCAGTTCTTC.

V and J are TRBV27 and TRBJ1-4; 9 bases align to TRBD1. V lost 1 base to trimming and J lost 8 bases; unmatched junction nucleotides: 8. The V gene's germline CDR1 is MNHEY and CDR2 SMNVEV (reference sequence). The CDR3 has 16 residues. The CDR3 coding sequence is TGTGCCAGCAGTTTATATTTGGGGGACAGGGAGGAAAAACTGTTTTTT. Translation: CASSLYLGDREEKLFF.

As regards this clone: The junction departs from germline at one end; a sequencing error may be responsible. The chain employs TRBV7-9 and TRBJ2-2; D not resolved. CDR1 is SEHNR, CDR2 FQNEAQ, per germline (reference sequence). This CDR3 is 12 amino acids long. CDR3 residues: CSSSRDTGELFF. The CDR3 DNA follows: TGTTCCAGCAGCCGGGACACCGGGGAGCTGTTTTTT.

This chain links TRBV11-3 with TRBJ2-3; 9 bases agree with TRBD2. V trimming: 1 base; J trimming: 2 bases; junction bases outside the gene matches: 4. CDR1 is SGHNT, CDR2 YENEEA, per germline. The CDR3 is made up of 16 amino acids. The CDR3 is CASSLVSGSYTDTQYF. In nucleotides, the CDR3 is TGTGCCAGCAGCTTAGTTAGCGGGAGTTACACAGATACGCAGTATTTT.

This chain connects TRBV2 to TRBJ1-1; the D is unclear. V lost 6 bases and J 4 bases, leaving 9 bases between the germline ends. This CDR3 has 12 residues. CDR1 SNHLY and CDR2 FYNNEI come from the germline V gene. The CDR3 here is CASRQSLTEAFF. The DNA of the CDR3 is TGTGCCAGCAGACAATCTCTCACTGAAGCTTTCTTT.

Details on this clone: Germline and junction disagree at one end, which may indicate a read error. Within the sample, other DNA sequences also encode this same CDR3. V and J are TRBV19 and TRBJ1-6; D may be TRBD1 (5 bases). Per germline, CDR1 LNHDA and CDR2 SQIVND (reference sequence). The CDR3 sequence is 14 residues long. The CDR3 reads CASSIGQNNSPLHF. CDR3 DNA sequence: TGTGCCAGTAGTATAGGACAGAATAATTCCCCCCTCCACTTT. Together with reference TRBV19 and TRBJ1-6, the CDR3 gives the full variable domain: DGGITQSPKYLFRKEGQNVTLSCEQNLNHDAMYWYRQDPGQGLRLIYYSQIVNDFQKGDIAEGYSVSREKKESFPLTVTSAQKNPTAFYLCASSIGQNNSPLHFGNGTRLTVT.

The chain's CDR3 is CAWSRERVDQPQHF. DNA for the CDR3: TGTGCCTGGAGTAGAGAACGGGTGGATCAGCCCCAGCATTTT. This chain links TRBV30 with TRBJ1-5; D remains ambiguous. Per the germline V gene, CDR1 is GTSNPN and CDR2 is SVGIG (reference sequence). There are 14 residues in the CDR3. V dropped 2 bases and J dropped 5 bases, with 13 bases sitting between them.

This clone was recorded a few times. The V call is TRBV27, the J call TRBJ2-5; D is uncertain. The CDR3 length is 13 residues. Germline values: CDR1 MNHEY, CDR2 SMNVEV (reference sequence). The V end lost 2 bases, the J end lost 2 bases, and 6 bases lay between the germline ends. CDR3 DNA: TGTGCCAGCAGTTTAAGCCTTCAAGAGACCCAGTACTTC. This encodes CASSLSLQETQYF.

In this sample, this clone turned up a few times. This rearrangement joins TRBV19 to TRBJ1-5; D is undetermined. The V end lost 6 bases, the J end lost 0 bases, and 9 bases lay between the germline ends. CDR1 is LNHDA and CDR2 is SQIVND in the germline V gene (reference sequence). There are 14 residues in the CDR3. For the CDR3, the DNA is TGTGCCAGTAGCCGGGTGTATAGCAATCAGCCCCAGCATTTT. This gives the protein CASSRVYSNQPQHF.

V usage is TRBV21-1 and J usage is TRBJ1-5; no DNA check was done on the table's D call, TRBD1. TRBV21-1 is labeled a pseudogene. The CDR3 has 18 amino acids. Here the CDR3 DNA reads TGTGCCAGCAGCAACGACAGGGCCCCGGTATATAGCAATCAGCCCCAGCATTTT. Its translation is CASSNDRAPVYSNQPQHF.

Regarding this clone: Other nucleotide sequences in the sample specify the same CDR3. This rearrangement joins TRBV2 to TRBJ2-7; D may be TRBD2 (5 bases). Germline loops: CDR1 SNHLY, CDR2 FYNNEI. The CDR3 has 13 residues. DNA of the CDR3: TGTGTTTGCAAGCAGGAGGCGGCATACGAGCAGTACTTC. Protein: CVCKQEAAYEQYF. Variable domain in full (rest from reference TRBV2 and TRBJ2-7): EPEVTQTPSHQVTQMGQEVILRCVPISNHLYFYWYRQILGQKVEFLVSFYNNEISEKSEIFDDQFSVERPDGSNFTLKIRSTKLEDSAMYFCVCKQEAAYEQYFGPGTRLTVT.

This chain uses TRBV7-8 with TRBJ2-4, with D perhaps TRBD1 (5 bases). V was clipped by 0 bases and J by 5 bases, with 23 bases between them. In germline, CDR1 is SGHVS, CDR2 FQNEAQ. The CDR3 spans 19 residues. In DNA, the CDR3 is TGTGCCAGCAGCTTAGCCGTGGGGTTTGGCAGGGAAGGTCAAAACATTCAGTACTTC. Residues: CASSLAVGFGREGQNIQYF.

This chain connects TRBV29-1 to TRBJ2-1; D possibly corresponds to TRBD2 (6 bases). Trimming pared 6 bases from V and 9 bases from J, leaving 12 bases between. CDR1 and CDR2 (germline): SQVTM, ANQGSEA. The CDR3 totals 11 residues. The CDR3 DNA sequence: TGCAGCGTGGGGGGAATGGGTGAGCAGTTCTTC. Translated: CSVGGMGEQFF.

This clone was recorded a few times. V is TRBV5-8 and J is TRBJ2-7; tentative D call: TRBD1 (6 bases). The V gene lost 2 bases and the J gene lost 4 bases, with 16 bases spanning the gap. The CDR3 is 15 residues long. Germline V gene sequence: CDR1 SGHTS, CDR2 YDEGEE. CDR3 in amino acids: CASSLGAARGYEQYF. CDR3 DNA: TGTGCCAGCAGCTTAGGAGCGGCCAGGGGATACGAGCAGTACTTC. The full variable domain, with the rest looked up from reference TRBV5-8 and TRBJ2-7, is EAGVTQSPTHLIKTRGQQATLRCSPISGHTSVYWYQQALGLGLQFLLWYDEGEERNRGNFPPRFSGRQFPNYSSELNVNALELEDSALYLCASSLGAARGYEQYFGPGTRLTVT.

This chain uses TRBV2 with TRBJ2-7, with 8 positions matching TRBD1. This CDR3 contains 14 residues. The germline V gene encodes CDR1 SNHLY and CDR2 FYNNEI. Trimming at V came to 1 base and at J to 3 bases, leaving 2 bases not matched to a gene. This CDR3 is CASSEVTGDYEQYF. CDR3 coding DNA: TGTGCCAGCAGTGAAGTGACAGGGGACTACGAGCAGTACTTC.

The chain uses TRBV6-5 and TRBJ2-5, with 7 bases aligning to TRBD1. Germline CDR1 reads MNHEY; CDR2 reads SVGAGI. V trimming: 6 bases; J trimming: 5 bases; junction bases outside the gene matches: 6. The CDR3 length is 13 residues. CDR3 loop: CASRNRGGETQYF. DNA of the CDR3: TGTGCCAGCAGGAACAGGGGCGGGGAGACCCAGTACTTC.

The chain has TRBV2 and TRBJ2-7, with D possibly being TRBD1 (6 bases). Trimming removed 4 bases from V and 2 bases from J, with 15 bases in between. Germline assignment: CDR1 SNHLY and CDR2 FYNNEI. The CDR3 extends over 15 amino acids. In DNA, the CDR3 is TGTGCCAGCAGTGGTCGGACAGCCAGGACCTACGAGCAGTACTTC. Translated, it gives CASSGRTARTYEQYF.

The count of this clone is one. The CDR3 reads CASSSLGITDTQYF. The CDR3 coding sequence is TGTGCCAGCAGCTCACTAGGAATCACAGATACGCAGTATTTT. This chain joins TRBV6-5 and TRBJ2-3; TRBD2 is a possible D gene (5 bases). This CDR3 has 14 residues. Germline V CDR1 and CDR2: MNHEY, SVGAGI. The ends were cut back, 6 bases at V and 2 bases at J, with 12 bases in the middle.

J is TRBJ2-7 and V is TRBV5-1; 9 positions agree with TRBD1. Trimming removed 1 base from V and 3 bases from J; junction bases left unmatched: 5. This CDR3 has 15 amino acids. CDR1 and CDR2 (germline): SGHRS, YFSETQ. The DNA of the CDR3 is TGCGCCAGCAGCTTGACAGGGGGCGAAGGCTACGAGCAGTACTTC. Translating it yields CASSLTGGEGYEQYF.

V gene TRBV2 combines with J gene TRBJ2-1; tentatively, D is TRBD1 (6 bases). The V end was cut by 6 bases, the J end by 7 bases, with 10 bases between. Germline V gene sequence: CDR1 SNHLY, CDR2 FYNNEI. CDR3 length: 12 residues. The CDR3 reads CASREQGNEQFF. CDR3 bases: TGTGCCAGCAGGGAACAGGGAAATGAGCAGTTCTTC.